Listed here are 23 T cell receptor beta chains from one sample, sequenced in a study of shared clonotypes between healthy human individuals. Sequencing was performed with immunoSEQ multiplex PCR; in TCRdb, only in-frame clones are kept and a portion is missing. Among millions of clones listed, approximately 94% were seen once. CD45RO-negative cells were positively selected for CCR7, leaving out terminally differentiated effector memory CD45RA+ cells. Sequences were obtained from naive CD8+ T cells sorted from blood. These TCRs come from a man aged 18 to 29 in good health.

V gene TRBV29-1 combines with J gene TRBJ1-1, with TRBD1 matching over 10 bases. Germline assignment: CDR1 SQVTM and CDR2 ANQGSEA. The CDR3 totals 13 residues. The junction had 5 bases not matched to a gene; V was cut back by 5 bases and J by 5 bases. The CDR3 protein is CSVWDRGNTEAFF. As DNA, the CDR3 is TGCAGCGTTTGGGACAGGGGAAATACTGAAGCTTTCTTT.

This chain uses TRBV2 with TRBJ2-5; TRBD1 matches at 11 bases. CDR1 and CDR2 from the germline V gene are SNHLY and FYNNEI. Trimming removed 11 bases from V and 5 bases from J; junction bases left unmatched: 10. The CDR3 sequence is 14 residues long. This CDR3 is CASRRDRGFETQYF. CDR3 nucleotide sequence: TGTGCCTCCCGACGGGACAGGGGGTTCGAGACCCAGTACTTC.

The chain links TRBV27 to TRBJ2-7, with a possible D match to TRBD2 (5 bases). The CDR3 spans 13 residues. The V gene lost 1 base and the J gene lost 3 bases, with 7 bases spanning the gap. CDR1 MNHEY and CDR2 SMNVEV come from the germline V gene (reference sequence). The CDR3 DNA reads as TGTGCCAGCAGTTTATGGGCGGGCTACGAGCAGTACTTC. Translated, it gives CASSLWAGYEQYF.

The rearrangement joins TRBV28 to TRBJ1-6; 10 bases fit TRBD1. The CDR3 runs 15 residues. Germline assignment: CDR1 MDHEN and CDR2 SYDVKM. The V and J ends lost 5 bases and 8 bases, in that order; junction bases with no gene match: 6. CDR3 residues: CASSPPGQGDSPLHF. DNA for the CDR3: TGTGCCAGCAGTCCGCCAGGACAGGGGGATTCACCCCTCCACTTT.

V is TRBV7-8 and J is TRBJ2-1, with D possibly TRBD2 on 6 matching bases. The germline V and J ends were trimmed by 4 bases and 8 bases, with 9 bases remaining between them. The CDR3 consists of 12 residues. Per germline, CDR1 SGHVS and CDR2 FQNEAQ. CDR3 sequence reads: CASSSSVDEQFF. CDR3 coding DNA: TGTGCCAGCAGCTCTAGCGTAGATGAGCAGTTCTTC.

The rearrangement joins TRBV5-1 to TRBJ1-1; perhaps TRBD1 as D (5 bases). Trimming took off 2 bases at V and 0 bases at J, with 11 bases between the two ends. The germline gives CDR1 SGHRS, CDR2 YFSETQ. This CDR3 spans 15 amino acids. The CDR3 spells CASSLNTGMNTEAFF. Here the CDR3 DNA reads TGCGCCAGCAGCTTAAACACAGGCATGAACACTGAAGCTTTCTTT.

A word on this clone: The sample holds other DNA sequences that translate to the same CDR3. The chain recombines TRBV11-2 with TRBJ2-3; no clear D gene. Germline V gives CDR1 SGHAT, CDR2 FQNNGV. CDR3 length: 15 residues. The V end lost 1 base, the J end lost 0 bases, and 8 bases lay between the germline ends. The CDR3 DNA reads TGTGCCAGCAGCTTAGGGGCAGCTAGCACAGATACGCAGTATTTT. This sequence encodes CASSLGAASTDTQYF.

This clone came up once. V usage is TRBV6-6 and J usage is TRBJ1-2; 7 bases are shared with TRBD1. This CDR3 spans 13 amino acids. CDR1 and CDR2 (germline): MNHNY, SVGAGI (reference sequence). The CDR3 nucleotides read TGTGCGGAGTGGGCAGGGGGAGGATATGGCTACACCTTC. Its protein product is CAEWAGGGYGYTF.

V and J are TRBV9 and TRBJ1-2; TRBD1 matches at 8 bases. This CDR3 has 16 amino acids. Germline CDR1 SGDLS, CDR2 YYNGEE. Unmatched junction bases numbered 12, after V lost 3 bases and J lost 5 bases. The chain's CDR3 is CASSGTGSARGYGYTF. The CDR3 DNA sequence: TGTGCCAGCAGCGGGACAGGGTCGGCCAGGGGTTATGGCTACACCTTC.

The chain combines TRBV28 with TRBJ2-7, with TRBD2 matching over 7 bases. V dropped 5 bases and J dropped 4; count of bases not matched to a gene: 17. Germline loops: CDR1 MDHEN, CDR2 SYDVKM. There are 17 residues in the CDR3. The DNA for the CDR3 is TGTGCCAGCAGTAACGGGGACTACCTGGAGGGTTGGTACGAGCAGTACTTC. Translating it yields CASSNGDYLEGWYEQYF.

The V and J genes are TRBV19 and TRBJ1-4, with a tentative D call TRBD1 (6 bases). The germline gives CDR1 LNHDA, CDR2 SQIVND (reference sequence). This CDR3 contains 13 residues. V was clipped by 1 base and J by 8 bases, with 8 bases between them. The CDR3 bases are TGTGCCAGTAGTATAGTAACAGGGGAAAAACTGTTTTTT. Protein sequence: CASSIVTGEKLFF.

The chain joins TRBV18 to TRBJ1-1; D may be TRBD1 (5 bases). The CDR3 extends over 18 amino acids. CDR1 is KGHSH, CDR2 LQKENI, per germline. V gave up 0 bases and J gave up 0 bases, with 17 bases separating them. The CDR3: CASSPPKGSGSMNTEAFF. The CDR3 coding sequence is TGTGCCAGCTCACCACCTAAGGGGAGCGGATCCATGAACACTGAAGCTTTCTTT.

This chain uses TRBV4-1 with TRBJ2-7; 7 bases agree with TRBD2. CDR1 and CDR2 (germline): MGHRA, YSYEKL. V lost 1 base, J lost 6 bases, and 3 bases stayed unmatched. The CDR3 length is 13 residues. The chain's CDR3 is CASSQAPGGEQYF. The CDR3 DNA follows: TGCGCCAGCAGCCAAGCCCCGGGGGGCGAGCAGTACTTC.

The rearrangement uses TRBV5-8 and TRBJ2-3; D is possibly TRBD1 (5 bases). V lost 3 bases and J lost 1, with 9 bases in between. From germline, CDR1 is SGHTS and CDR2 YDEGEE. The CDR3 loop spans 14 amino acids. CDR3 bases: TGTGCCAGCAGCTGGGGCCCAGGCACAGATACGCAGTATTTT. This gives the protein CASSWGPGTDTQYF.

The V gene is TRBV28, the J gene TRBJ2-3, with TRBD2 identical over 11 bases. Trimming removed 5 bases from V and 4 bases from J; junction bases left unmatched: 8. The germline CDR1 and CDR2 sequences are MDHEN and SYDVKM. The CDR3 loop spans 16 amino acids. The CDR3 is CASSPIAGGPSDTQYF. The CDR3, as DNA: TGTGCCAGCAGTCCCATAGCGGGGGGGCCTTCAGATACGCAGTATTTT.

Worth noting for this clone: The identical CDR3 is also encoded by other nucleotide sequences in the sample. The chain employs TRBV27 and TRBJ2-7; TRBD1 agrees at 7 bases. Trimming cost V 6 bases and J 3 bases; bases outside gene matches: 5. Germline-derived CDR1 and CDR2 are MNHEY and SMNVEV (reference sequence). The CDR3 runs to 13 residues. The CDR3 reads CASSQGGGYEQYF. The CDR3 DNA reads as TGTGCCAGCAGCCAAGGGGGCGGCTACGAGCAGTACTTC.

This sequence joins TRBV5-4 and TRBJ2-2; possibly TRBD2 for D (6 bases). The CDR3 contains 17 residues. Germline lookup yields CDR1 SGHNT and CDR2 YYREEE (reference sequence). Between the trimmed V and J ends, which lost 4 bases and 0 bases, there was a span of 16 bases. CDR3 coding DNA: TGTGCCAGCAGCGGGGAGGACGGACTCGCGAACACCGGGGAGCTGTTTTTT. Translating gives CASSGEDGLANTGELFF.

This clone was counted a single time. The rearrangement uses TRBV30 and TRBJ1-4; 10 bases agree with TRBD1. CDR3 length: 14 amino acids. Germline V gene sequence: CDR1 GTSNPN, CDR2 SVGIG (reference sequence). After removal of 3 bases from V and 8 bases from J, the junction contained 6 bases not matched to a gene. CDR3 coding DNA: TGTGCCTGGAGCGTGGGACAGGGGAAGGAAAAACTGTTTTTT. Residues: CAWSVGQGKEKLFF.

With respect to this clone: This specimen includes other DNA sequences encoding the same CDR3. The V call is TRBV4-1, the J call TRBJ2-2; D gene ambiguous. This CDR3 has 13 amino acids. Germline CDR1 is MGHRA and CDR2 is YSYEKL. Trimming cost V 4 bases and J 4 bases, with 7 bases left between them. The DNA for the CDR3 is TGCGCCAGCAGCCCCCTCTCCACCGGGGAGCTGTTTTTT. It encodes CASSPLSTGELFF.

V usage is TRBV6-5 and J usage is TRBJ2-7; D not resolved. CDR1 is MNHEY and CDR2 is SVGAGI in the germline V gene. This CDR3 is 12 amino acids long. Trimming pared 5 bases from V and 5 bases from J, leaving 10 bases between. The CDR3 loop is CASSRDSDEQYF. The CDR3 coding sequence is TGTGCCAGCAGTCGCGACTCGGACGAGCAGTACTTC.

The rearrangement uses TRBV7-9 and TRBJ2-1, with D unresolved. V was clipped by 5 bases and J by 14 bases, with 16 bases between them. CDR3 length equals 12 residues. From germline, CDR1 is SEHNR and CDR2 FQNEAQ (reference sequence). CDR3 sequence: CASSPTGGWEFF. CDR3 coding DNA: TGTGCCAGCAGCCCTACCGGCGGTTGGGAGTTCTTC.

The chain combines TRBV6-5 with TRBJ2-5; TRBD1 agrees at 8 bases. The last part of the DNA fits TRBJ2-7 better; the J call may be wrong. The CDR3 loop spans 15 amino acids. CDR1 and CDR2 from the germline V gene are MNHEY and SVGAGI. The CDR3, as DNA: TGTGCCAGCAGTCACGGGACAGGCCGCTACTACGAGCAGTACTTC. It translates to CASSHGTGRYYEQYF.

The CDR3 sequence: CASSWLAGDTGELFF. Written as DNA, the CDR3 is TGTGCCAGTAGTTGGTTAGCGGGAGATACCGGGGAGCTGTTTTTT. The chain couples TRBV19 to TRBJ2-2; TRBD2 matches 9 bases. The CDR3 is 15 amino acids. With 5 bases clipped from V and 5 bases from J, the junction kept 6 bases outside the gene matches. In germline, CDR1 is LNHDA, CDR2 SQIVND (reference sequence).